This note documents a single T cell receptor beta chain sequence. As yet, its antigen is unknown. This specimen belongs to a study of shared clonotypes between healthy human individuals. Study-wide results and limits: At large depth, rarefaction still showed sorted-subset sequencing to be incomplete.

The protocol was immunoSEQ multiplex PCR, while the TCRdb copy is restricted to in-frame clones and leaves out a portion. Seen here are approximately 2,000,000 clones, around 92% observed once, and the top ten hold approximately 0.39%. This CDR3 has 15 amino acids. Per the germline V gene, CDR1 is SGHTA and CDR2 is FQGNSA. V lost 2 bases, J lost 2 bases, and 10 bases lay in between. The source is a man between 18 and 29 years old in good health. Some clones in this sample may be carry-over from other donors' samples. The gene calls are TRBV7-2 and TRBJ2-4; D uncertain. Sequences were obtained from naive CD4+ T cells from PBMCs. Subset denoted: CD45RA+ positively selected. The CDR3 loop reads CASSLYTNTKNIQYF. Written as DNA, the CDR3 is TGTGCCAGCAGCTTATACACTAATACCAAAAACATTCAGTACTTC.